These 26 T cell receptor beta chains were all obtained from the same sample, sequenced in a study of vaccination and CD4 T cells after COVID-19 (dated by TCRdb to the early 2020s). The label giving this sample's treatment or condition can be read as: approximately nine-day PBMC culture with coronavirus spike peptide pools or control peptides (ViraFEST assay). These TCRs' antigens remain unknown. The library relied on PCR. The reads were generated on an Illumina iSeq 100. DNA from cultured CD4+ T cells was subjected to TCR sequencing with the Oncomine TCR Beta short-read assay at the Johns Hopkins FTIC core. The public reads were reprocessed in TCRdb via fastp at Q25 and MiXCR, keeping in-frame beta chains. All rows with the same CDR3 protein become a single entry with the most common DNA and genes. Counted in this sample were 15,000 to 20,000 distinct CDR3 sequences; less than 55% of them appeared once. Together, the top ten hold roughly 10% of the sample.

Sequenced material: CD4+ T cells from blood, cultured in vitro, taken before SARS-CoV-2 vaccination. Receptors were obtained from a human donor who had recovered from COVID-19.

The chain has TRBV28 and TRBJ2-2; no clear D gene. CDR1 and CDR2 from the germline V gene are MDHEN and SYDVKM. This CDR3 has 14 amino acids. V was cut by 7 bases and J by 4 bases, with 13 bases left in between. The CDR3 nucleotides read TGTGCCAGCACCCTACCGGGCCCCACCGGGGAGCTGTTTTTT. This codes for CASTLPGPTGELFF.

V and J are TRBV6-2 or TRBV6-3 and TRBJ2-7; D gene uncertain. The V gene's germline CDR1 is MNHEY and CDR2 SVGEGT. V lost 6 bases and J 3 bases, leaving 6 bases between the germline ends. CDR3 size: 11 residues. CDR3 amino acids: CASSRHYEQYF. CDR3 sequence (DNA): TGTGCCAGCAGCCGACACTACGAGCAGTACTTC.

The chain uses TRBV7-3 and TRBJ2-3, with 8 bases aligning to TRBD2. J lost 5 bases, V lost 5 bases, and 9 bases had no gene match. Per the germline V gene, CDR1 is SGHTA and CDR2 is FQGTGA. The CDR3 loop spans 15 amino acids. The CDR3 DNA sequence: TGTGCCAGCAGCCTCAGCGGGAGAGTGATAGATACGCAGTATTTT. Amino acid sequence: CASSLSGRVIDTQYF.

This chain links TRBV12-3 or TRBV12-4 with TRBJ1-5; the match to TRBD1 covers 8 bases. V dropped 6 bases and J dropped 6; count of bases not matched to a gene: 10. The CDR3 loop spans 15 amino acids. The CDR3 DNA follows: TGTGCCAGCAGGTTTGACAGGGGCGGAATTCAGCCCCAGCATTTT. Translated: CASRFDRGGIQPQHF.

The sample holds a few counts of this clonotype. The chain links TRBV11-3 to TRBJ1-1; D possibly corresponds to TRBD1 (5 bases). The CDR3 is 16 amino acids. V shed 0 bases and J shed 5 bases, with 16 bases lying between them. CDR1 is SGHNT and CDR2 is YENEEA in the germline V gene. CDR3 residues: CASSLDGRGGSTEAFF. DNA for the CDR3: TGTGCCAGCAGCTTAGATGGAAGGGGCGGAAGTACTGAAGCTTTCTTT.

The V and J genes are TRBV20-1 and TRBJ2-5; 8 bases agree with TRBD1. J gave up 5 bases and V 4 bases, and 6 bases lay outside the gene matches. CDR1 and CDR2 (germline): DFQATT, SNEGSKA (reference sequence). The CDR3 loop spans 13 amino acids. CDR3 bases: TGCAGTGCTACTACAGGGGGGACGGAGACCCAGTACTTC. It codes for CSATTGGTETQYF.

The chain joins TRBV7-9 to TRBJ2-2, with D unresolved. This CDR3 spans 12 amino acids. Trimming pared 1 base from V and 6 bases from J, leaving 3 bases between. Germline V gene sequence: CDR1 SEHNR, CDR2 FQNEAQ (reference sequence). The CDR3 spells CASSLGSGELFF. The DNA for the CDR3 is TGTGCCAGCAGCTTAGGCTCCGGGGAGCTGTTTTTT.

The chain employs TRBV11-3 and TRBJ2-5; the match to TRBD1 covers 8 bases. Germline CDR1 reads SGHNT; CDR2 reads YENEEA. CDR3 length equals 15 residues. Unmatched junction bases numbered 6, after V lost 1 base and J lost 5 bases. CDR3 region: CASSLGTGKMETQYF. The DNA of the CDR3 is TGTGCCAGCAGCTTAGGGACAGGGAAGATGGAGACCCAGTACTTC.

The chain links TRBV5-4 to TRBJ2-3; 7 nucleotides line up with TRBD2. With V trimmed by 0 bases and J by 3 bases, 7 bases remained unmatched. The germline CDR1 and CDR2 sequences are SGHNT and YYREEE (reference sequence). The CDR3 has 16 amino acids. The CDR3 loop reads CASSLAIAGGTDTQYF. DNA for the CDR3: TGTGCCAGCAGCTTGGCCATAGCGGGCGGGACAGATACGCAGTATTTT.

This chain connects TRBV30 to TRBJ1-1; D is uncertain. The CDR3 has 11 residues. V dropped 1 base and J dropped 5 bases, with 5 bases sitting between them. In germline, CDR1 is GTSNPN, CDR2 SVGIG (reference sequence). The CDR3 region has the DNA TGTGCCTGGAGTGACATAACTGAAGCTTTCTTT. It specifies CAWSDITEAFF.

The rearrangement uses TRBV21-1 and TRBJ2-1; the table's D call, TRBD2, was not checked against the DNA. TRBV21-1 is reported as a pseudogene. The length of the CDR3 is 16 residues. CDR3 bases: TGTGCCAGCAGCAAAGGGTTTGCGGGAAGGTTGAATGAGCAGTTCTTC. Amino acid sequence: CASSKGFAGRLNEQFF.

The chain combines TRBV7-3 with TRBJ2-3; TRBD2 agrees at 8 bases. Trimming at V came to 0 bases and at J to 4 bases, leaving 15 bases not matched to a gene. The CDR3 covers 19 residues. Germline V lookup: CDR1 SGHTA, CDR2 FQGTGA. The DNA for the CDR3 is TGTGCCAGCAGCTTAACCGCCGGGGGGACTAGTCAGGTTTCAGATACGCAGTATTTT. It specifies CASSLTAGGTSQVSDTQYF.

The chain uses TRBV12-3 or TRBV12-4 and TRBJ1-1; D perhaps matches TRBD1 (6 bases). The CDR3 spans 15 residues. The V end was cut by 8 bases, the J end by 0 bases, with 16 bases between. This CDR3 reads CASFQRGALNTEAFF. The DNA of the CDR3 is TGTGCCAGCTTCCAAAGGGGGGCACTGAACACTGAAGCTTTCTTT.

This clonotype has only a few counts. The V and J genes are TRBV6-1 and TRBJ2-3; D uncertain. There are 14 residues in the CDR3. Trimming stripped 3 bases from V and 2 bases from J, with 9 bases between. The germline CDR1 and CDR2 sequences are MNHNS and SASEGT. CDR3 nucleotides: TGTGCCAGCAGTGACGGTCCGAACACAGATACGCAGTATTTT. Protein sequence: CASSDGPNTDTQYF.

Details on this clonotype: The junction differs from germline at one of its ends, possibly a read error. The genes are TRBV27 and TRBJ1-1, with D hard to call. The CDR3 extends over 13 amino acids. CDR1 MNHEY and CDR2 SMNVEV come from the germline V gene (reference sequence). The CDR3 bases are TGTGCCAGCAACTCGTTTGGGAACACTGAAACTTTCTTT. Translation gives CASNSFGNTETFF.

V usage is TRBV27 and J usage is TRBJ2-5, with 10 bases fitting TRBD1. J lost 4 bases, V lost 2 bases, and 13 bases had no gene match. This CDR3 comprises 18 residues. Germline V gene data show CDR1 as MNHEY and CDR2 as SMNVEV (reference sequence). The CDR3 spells CASSLPLTGGAGRETQYF. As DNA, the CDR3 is TGTGCCAGCAGTTTACCCTTGACAGGGGGCGCAGGTAGAGAGACCCAGTACTTC.

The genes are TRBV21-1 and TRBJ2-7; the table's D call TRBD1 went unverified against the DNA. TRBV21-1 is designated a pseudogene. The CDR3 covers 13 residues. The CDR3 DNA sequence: TGTGCCAGCAGCCCTAGGACAAACTACGAGCAGTACTTC. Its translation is CASSPRTNYEQYF.

The CDR3 DNA sequence: TGTGCCAGCAGAACTGGACAGGGGGGGGAAAAACTGTTTTTT. Its protein is CASRTGQGGEKLFF. V is TRBV28 and J is TRBJ1-4; 10 bases are a match to TRBD1. V dropped 6 bases and J dropped 8; count of bases not matched to a gene: 6. The germline V gene encodes CDR1 MDHEN and CDR2 SYDVKM. The CDR3 consists of 14 residues.

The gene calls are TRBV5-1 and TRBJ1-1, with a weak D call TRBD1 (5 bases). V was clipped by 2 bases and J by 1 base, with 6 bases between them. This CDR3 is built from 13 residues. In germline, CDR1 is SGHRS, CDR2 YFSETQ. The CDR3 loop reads CASSLQENTEAFF. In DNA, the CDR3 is TGCGCCAGCAGCTTACAGGAGAACACTGAAGCTTTCTTT.

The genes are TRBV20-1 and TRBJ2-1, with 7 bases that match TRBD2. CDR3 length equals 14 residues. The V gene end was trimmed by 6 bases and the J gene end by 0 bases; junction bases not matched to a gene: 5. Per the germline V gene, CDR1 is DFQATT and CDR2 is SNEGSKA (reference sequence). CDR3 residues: CSAWRGSSYNEQFF. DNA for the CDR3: TGCAGTGCCTGGCGGGGGAGCTCCTACAATGAGCAGTTCTTC.

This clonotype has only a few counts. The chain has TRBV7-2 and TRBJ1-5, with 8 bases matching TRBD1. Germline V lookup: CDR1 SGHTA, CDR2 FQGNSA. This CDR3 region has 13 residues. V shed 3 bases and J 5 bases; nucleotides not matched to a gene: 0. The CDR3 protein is CASSLTGDQPQHF. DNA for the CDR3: TGTGCCAGCAGCTTGACAGGGGATCAGCCCCAGCATTTT.

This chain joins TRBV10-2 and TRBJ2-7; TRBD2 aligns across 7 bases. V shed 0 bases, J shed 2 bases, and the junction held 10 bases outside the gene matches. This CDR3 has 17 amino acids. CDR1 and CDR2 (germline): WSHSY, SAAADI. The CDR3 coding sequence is TGCGCCAGCAGTGAGTCGGAGGGAGGGCCAAGACCCTACGAGCAGTACTTC. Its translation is CASSESEGGPRPYEQYF.

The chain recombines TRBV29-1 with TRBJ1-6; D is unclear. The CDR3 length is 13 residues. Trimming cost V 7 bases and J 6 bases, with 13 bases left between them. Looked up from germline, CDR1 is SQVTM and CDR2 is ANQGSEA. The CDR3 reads CSATAGVNSPLHF. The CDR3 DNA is TGCAGCGCCACCGCCGGGGTTAATTCACCCCTCCACTTT.

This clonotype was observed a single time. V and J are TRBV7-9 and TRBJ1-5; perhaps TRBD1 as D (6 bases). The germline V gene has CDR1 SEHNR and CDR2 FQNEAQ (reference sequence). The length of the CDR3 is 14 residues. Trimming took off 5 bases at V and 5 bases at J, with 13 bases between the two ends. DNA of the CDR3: TGTGCCAGCAGCCAGGACAGTCCTCATCAGCCCCAGCATTTT. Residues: CASSQDSPHQPQHF.

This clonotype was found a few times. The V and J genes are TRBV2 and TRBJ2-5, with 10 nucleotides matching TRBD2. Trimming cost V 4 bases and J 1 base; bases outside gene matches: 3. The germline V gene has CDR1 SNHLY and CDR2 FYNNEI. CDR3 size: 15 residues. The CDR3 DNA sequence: TGTGCCAGCAGTGGAGCGGGAGGGCCCCAAGAGACCCAGTACTTC. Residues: CASSGAGGPQETQYF.

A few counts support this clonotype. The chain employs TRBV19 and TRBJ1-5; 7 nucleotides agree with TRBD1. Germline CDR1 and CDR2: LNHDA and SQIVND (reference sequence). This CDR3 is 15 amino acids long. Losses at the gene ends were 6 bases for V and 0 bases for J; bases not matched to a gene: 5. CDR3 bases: TGTGCCAGTAGATGGGACAGATATAGCAATCAGCCCCAGCATTTT. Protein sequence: CASRWDRYSNQPQHF.